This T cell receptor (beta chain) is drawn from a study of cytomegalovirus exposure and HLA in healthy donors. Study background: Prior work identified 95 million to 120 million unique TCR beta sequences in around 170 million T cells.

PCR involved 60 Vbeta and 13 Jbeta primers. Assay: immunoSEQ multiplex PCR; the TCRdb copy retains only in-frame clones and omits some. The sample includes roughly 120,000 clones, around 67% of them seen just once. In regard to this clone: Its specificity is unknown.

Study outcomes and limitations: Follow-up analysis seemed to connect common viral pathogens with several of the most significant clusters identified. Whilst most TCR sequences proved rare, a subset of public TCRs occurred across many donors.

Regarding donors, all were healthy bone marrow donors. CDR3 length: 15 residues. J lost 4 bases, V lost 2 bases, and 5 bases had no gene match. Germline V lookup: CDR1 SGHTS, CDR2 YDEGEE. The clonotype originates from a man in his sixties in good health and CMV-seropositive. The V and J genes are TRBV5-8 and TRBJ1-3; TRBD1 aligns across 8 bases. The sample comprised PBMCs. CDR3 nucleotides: TGTGCCAGCAGCTTCGACAGGGGCAAGGGAAACACCATATATTTT. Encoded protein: CASSFDRGKGNTIYF. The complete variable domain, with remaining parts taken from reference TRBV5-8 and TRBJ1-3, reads EAGVTQSPTHLIKTRGQQATLRCSPISGHTSVYWYQQALGLGLQFLLWYDEGEERNRGNFPPRFSGRQFPNYSSELNVNALELEDSALYLCASSFDRGKGNTIYFGEGSWLTVV.